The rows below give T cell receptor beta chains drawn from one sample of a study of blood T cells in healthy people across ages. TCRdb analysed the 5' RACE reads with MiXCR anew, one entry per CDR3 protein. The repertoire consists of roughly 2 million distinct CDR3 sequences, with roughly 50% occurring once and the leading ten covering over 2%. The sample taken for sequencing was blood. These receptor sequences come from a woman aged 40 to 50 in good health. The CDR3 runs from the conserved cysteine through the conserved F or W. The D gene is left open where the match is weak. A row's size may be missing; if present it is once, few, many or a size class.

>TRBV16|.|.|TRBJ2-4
TGTGCCAGCAGCCTCCCTAGGGGGGGCGTTCAGTACTTC
CASSLPRGGVQYF
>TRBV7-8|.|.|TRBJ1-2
TGTGCCAGCAGCTCCCTCACTACAGGGCTTGGCTATGGCTACACCTTC
CASSSLTTGLGYGYTF
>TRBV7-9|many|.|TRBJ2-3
TGTGCCAGCAGCTCCGCCGGGAGCGGGTTAGATACGCAGTATTTT
CASSSAGSGLDTQYF
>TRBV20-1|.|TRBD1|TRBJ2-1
TGCAGTGCACTAATTCCCGGGACAGGGATCTACAATGAGCAGTTCTTC
CSALIPGTGIYNEQFF
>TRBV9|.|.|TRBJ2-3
TGTGCCAGCAGCGTTTTTACGGATAGCACAGATACGCAGTATTTT
CASSVFTDSTDTQYF
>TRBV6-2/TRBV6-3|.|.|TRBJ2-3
TGTGCCAGCACCGTGGTAGGGATCAGGGATACGCAGTATTTT
CASTVVGIRDTQYF
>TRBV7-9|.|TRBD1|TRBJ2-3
TGTGCCAGCAGCTCGGACAGGGGAGTCGTTACGCAGTATTTT
CASSSDRGVVTQYF
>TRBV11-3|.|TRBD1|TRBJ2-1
TGTGCCAGCAGCTCGGGACAGGGGACGAACAATGAGCAGTTCTTC
CASSSGQGTNNEQFF
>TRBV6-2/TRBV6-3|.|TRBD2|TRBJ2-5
TGTGCCAGCAGTTACAAGCAGCGGGGTTTGGAGACCCAGTACTTC
CASSYKQRGLETQYF
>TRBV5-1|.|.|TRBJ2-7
TGCGCCAGCAGCTTGGACGGGGACAATGAGCAGTACTTC
CASSLDGDNEQYF
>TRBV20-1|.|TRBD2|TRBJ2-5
TGCGGCGTTAGCGGGGGGGACCCTAAACCCCAGTACTTC
CGVSGGDPKPQYF
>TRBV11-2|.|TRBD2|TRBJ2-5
TGTGCCAGCAGCCGTCAGACTAGCGGGGGGCAAGAGACCCAGTACTTC
CASSRQTSGGQETQYF
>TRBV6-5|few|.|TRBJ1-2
TGTGCCAGCAGCCGTACTCGTCGACTGAATAACTATGGCTACACCTTC
CASSRTRRLNNYGYTF
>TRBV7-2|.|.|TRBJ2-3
TGTGCCAGCAGCCCTCCGACGATGACAGGAGATACGCAGTATTTT
CASSPPTMTGDTQYF
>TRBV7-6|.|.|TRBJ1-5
TGTGCCAGCAGATCGACACCAGAAACAAATCAGCCCCAGCATTTT
CASRSTPETNQPQHF
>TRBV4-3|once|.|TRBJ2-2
TGCGCCAGCCAAGGTTCGGGGAAGAACACCGGGGAGCTGTTTTTT
CASQGSGKNTGELFF
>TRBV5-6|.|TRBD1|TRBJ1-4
TGTGCCAGCAGCCGACGGACAGGGGCGGAGGAAAAACTGTTTTTT
CASSRRTGAEEKLFF
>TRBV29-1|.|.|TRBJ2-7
TGCAGCGTTGGACAGAACGAGCAGTACTTC
CSVGQNEQYF